The 13 T cell receptor beta chains below come from one sample, sequenced in a study of cytomegalovirus exposure and HLA in healthy donors. Both 60 Vbeta primers and 13 Jbeta primers went into the PCR. TCRdb's copy holds only in-frame clones and misses some; the assay was immunoSEQ multiplex PCR. Its table records some 200,000 clones. Input material: PBMCs. These receptors all come from a woman aged 18 to 35 in good health and CMV-seropositive.

The chain employs TRBV18 and TRBJ1-5, with D possibly matching TRBD1 (6 bases). V was clipped by 4 bases and J by 6 bases, with 13 bases between them. The CDR3 is 14 residues long. Germline V gene data show CDR1 as KGHSH and CDR2 as LQKENI. CDR3 bases: TGTGCCAGCTCACAGGACAGAAACGTTCAGCCCCAGCATTTT. It codes for CASSQDRNVQPQHF.

The rearrangement uses TRBV6-5 and TRBJ2-7; a weak D match, TRBD1 (6 bases). The CDR3 sequence is 13 residues long. Germline values: CDR1 MNHEY, CDR2 SVGAGI. V was shortened by 5 bases and J by 6 bases, with 14 bases between the two germline ends. DNA of the CDR3: TGTGCCAGCAGTGATCAGGGGACGGGCGAGCAGTACTTC. Its translation is CASSDQGTGEQYF.

The rearrangement links TRBV5-8 to TRBJ1-5; D is unresolved. The CDR3 contains 16 residues. V dropped 4 bases and J dropped 0 bases, with 14 bases sitting between them. CDR1 and CDR2 from the germline V gene are SGHTS and YDEGEE. In nucleotides, the CDR3 is TGTGCCAGCAGCGCCAACGAAGCTAATAGCAATCAGCCCCAGCATTTT. Translating gives CASSANEANSNQPQHF.

This chain uses TRBV9 with TRBJ2-2; maybe TRBD2 (5 bases). Germline V lookup: CDR1 SGDLS, CDR2 YYNGEE. Trimming took 0 bases from V and 5 from J, leaving 8 bases between them. This CDR3 is 14 amino acids long. As DNA, the CDR3 is TGTGCCAGCAGCGTAGAGGGCGGGACCGGGGAGCTGTTTTTT. Amino acid sequence: CASSVEGGTGELFF. The variable domain in full, completed from reference TRBV9 and TRBJ2-2, reads DSGVTQTPKHLITATGQRVTLRCSPRSGDLSVYWYQQSLDQGLQFLIQYYNGEERAKGNILERFSAQQFPDLHSELNLSSLELGDSALYFCASSVEGGTGELFFGEGSRLTVL.

The J gene is TRBJ2-3, the V gene TRBV10-3; weak D call: TRBD1 (6 bases). Between the trimmed V and J ends, which lost 0 bases and 4 bases, there was a span of 11 bases. Germline CDR1 reads ENHRY; CDR2 reads SYGVKD. CDR3 length equals 15 residues. CDR3 coding DNA: TGTGCCATCAGTGAGTCCGACAGGTTGGCAGATACGCAGTATTTT. It codes for CAISESDRLADTQYF.

The gene calls are TRBV19 and TRBJ2-7; the D gene is possibly TRBD1 (5 bases). This CDR3 spans 13 amino acids. Trimming cost V 4 bases and J 7 bases, with 14 bases left between them. Germline V lookup: CDR1 LNHDA, CDR2 SQIVND (reference sequence). CDR3 sequence (DNA): TGTGCCAGTAGTACCACTCCGACAGAAGAGCAGTACTTC. It codes for CASSTTPTEEQYF.

The chain recombines TRBV4-3 with TRBJ1-5; maybe TRBD1 (6 bases). Trimming took 4 bases from V and 7 from J, leaving 23 bases between them. The CDR3 totals 17 residues. Germline V gene lookup returns CDR1 LGHNA and CDR2 YSLEER. CDR3 nucleotide sequence: TGCGCCAGCAGCCCCGCGGCCCACGGGGGGCTCGGACAGCCCCAGCATTTT. The encoded protein is CASSPAAHGGLGQPQHF.

A remark on this clone: This same CDR3 is encoded by further DNA sequences in the sample. This chain connects TRBV5-1 to TRBJ2-5; D may be TRBD1 (5 bases). The CDR3 totals 12 residues. CDR1 and CDR2 (germline): SGHRS, YFSETQ. V gave up 0 bases and J gave up 5 bases, with 5 bases separating them. CDR3 nucleotides: TGCGCCAGCAGCTTGGCAGGGGAGACCCAGTACTTC. The encoded protein is CASSLAGETQYF.

The chain couples TRBV5-4 to TRBJ1-1; 7 bases align to TRBD1. This CDR3 spans 15 amino acids. V gave up 3 bases and J gave up 0 bases; unmatched junction bases: 5. The germline V gene has CDR1 SGHNT and CDR2 YYREEE (reference sequence). The CDR3 loop is CASSSGQNMNTEAFF. CDR3 bases: TGTGCCAGCAGCTCGGGACAGAACATGAACACTGAAGCTTTCTTT.

The chain uses TRBV5-6 and TRBJ2-7; a possible D gene is TRBD1 (5 bases). The CDR3 length is 13 residues. V was pared by 1 base and J by 3 bases, with 8 bases between. CDR1 and CDR2 from the germline V gene are SGHDT and YYEEEE. CDR3 in amino acids: CASSLQGYYEQYF. CDR3 DNA: TGTGCCAGCAGCTTGCAGGGTTACTACGAGCAGTACTTC.

V is TRBV29-1 and J is TRBJ1-5; 10 bases are a match to TRBD1. V dropped 6 bases and J dropped 7; count of bases not matched to a gene: 9. The V gene's germline CDR1 is SQVTM and CDR2 ANQGSEA. The CDR3 loop spans 14 amino acids. As DNA, the CDR3 is TGCAGCGTCGCCACCGGGACAGGGGACCAGCCCCAGCATTTT. Encoded protein: CSVATGTGDQPQHF.

The J gene is TRBJ2-5, the V gene TRBV4-1, with 12 bases aligning to TRBD2. This CDR3 comprises 17 residues. J was trimmed by 5 bases and V by 1 base; bases with no gene match: 8. In germline, CDR1 is MGHRA, CDR2 YSYEKL. The CDR3 nucleotides read TGCGCCAGCAGCCAAGGCAGACTAGCGGGAGCCCGGGAGACCCAGTACTTC. Translation: CASSQGRLAGARETQYF.

The J gene is TRBJ1-1, the V gene TRBV4-1; D is ambiguous. The V end lost 3 bases, the J end lost 4 bases, and 18 bases lay between the germline ends. Germline CDR1 reads MGHRA; CDR2 reads YSYEKL. The CDR3 covers 16 residues. In DNA form, the CDR3 reads TGCGCCAGCAGCCATCCACAAGACATACCGAGCACTGAAGCTTTCTTT. This codes for CASSHPQDIPSTEAFF.